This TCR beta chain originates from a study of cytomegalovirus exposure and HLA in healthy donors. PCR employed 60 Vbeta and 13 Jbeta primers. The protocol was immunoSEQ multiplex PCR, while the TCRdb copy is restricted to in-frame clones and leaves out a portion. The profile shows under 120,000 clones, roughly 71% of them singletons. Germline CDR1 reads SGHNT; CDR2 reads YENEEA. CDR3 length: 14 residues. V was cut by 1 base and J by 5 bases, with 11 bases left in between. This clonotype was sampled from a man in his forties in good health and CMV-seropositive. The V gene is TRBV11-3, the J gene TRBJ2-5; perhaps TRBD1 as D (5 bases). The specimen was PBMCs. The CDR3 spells CASSLGGSPETQYF. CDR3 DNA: TGTGCCAGCAGCTTAGGGGGCAGTCCGGAGACCCAGTACTTC.